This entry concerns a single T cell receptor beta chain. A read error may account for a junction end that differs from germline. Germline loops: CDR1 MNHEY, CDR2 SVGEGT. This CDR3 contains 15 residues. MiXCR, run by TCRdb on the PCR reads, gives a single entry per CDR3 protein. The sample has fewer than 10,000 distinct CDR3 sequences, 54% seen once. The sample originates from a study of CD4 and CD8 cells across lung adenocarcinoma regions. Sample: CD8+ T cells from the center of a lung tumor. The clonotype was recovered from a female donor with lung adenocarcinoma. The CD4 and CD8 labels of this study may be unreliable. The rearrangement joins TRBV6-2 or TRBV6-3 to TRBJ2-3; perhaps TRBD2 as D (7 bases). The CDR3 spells CAGGWGGARTETQYF. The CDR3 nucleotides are TGTGCCGGGGGCTGGGGGGGGGCTCGCACAGAGACGCAGTATTTC.